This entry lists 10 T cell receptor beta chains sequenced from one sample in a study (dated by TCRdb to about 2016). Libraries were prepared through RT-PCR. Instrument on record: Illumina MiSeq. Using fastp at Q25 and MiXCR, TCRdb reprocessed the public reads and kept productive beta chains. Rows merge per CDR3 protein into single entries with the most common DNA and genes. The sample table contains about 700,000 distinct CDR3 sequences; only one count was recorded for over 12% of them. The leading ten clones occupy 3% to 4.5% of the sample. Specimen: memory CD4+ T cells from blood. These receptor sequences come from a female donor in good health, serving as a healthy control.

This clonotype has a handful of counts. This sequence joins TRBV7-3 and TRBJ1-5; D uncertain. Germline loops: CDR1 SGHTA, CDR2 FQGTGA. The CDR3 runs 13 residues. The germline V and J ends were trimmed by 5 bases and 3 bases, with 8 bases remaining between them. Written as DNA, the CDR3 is TGTGCCAGCAGCCCGGAGCCCAATCAGCCCCAGCATTTT. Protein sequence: CASSPEPNQPQHF.

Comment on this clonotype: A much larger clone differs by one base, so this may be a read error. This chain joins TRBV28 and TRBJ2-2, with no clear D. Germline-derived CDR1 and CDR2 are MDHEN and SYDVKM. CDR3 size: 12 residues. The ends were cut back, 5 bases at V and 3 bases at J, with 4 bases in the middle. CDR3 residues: CASSIDTGELFF. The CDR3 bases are TGTGCCAGCAGTATCGACACCGGGGAGCTGTTTTTT.

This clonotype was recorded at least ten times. CDR3 sequence reads: CAISETLSADTQYF. CDR3 coding DNA: TGTGCCATCAGTGAGACTTTGAGCGCAGATACGCAGTATTTT. The chain couples TRBV10-3 to TRBJ2-3; D is uncertain. The CDR3 has 14 amino acids. Trimming took off 2 bases at V and 4 bases at J, with 10 bases between the two ends. Germline assignment: CDR1 ENHRY and CDR2 SYGVKD.

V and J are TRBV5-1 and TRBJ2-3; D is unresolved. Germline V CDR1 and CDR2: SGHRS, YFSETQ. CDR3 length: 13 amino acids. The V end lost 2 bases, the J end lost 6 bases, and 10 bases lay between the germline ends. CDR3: CASSFQSPDTQYF. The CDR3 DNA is TGCGCCAGCAGCTTTCAATCCCCCGATACGCAGTATTTT.

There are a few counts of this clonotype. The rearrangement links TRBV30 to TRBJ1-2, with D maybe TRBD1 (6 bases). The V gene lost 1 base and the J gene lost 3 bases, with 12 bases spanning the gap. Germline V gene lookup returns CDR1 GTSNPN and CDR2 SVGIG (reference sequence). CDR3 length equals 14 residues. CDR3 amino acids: CAWSAHRADYGYTF. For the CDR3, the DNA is TGTGCCTGGAGTGCCCACAGGGCGGACTATGGCTACACCTTC. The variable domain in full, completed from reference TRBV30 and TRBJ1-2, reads SQTIHQWPATLVQPVGSPLSLECTVEGTSNPNLYWYRQAAGRGLQLLFYSVGIGQISSEVPQNLSASRPQDRQFILSSKKLLLSDSGFYLCAWSAHRADYGYTFGSGTRLTVV.

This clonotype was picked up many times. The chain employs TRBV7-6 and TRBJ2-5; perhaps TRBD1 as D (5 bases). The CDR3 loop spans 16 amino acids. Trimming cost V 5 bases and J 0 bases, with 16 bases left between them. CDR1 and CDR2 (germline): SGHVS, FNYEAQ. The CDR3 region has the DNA TGTGCCAGCAGCCCGTCCCAGGGCTTGTACCAAGAGACCCAGTACTTC. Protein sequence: CASSPSQGLYQETQYF.

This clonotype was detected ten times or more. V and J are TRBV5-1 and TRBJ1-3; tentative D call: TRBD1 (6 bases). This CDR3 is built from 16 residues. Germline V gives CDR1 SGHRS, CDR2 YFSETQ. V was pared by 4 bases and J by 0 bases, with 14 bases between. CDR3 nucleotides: TGCGCCAGCAGCCCACTGACAGGAAACTCTGGAAACACCATATATTTT. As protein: CASSPLTGNSGNTIYF.

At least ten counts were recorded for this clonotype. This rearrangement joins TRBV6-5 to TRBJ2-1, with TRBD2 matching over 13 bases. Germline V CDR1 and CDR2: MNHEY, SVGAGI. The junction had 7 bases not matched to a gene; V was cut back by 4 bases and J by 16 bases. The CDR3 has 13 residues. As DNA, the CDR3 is TGTGCCAGCAGTTCTACACTAGCGGGAGGGCAATTCTTC. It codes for CASSSTLAGGQFF.

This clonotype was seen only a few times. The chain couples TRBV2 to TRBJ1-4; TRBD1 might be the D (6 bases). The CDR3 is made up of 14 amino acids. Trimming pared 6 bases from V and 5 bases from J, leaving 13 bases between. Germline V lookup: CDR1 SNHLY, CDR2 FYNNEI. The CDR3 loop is CASRDSLGNEKLFF. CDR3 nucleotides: TGTGCCAGCAGGGACAGCCTCGGAAATGAAAAACTGTTTTTT. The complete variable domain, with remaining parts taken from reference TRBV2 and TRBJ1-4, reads EPEVTQTPSHQVTQMGQEVILRCVPISNHLYFYWYRQILGQKVEFLVSFYNNEISEKSEIFDDQFSVERPDGSNFTLKIRSTKLEDSAMYFCASRDSLGNEKLFFGSGTQLSVL.

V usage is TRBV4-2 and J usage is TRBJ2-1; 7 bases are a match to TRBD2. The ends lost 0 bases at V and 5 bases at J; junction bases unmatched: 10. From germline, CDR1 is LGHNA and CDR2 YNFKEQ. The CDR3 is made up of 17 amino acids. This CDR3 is CASSQDSSGGINNEQFF. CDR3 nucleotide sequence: TGTGCCAGCAGCCAAGATTCTTCGGGAGGCATCAACAATGAGCAGTTCTTC.